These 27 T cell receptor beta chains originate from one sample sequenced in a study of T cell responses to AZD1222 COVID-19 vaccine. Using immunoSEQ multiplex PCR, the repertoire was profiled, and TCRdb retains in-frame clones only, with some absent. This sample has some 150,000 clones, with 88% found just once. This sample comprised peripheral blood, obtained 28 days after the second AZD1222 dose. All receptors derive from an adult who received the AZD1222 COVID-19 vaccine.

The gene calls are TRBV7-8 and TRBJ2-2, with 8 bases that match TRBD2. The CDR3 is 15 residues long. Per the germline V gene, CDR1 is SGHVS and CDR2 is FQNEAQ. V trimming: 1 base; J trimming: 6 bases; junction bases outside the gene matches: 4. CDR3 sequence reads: CASSLVAGGAGELFF. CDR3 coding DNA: TGTGCCAGCAGCTTAGTCGCCGGGGGGGCCGGGGAGCTGTTTTTT. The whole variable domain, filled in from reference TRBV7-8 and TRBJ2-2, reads GAGVSQSPRYKVAKRGQDVALRCDPISGHVSLFWYQQALGQGPEFLTYFQNEAQLDKSGLPSDRFFAERPEGSVSTLKIQRTQQEDSAVYLCASSLVAGGAGELFFGEGSRLTVL.

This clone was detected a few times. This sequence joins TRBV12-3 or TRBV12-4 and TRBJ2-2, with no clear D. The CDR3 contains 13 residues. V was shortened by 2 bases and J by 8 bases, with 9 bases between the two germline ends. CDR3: CASSLITGGELFF. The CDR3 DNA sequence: TGTGCCAGCAGTTTAATTACTGGGGGGGAGCTGTTTTTT.

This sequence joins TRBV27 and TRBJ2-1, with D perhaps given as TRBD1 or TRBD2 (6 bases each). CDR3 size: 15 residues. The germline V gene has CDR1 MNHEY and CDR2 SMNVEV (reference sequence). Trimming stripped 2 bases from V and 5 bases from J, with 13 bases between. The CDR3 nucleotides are TGTGCCAGCAGTTTAAGGGGGGATGTCGACAATGAGCAGTTCTTC. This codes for CASSLRGDVDNEQFF.

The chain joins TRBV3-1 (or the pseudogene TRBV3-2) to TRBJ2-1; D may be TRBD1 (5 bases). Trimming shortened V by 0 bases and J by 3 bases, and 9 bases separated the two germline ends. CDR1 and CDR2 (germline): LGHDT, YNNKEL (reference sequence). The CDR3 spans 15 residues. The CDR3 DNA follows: TGTGCCAGCAGCCAAGATCGAGACAGCTACAATGAGCAGTTCTTC. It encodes CASSQDRDSYNEQFF.

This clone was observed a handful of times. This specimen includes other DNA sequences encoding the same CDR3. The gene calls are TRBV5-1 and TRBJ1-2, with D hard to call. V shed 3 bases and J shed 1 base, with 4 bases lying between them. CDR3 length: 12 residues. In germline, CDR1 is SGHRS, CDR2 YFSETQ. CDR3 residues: CASSSDNYGYTF. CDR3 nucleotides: TGCGCCAGCAGCTCTGATAACTATGGCTACACCTTC. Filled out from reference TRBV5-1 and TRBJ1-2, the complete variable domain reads KAGVTQTPRYLIKTRGQQVTLSCSPISGHRSVSWYQQTPGQGLQFLFEYFSETQRNKGNFPGRFSGRQFSNSRSEMNVSTLELGDSALYLCASSSDNYGYTFGSGTRLTVV.

The CDR3 here is CASSPWTSGVRETQYF. In DNA form, the CDR3 reads TGTGCCAGCAGCCCCTGGACTAGCGGGGTCCGCGAGACCCAGTACTTC. V gene TRBV13 combines with J gene TRBJ2-5; 12 bases agree with TRBD2. The length of the CDR3 is 16 residues. The trim removed 5 bases at V and 5 bases at J, leaving 9 bases unmatched. Germline CDR1 reads PRHDT; CDR2 reads FYEKMQ (reference sequence).

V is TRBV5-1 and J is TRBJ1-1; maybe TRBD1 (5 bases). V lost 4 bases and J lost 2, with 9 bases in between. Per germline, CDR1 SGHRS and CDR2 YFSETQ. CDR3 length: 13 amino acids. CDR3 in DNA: TGCGCCAGCAGCCCGGACATAAACACTGAAGCTTTCTTT. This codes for CASSPDINTEAFF.

In DNA, the CDR3 is TGTGCCAGCCATGAAGGTGGCTATGGCTACACCTTC. Translation gives CASHEGGYGYTF. The J gene is TRBJ1-2, the V gene TRBV28; D uncertain. Germline V CDR1 and CDR2: MDHEN, SYDVKM. Trimming removed 8 bases from V and 4 bases from J, with 11 bases in between. The CDR3 has 12 amino acids.

The CDR3 DNA reads TGTGCCAGCAGCGTCTCGGGAGGGCTCCCCCTCCACTTT. This encodes CASSVSGGLPLHF. The chain recombines TRBV9 with TRBJ1-6; no definite D call. Trimming left V 2 bases short and J 13 bases short, with 13 bases between. Germline V gene lookup returns CDR1 SGDLS and CDR2 YYNGEE. CDR3 length: 13 amino acids. Full variable domain (missing parts from reference TRBV9 and TRBJ1-6): DSGVTQTPKHLITATGQRVTLRCSPRSGDLSVYWYQQSLDQGLQFLIQYYNGEERAKGNILERFSAQQFPDLHSELNLSSLELGDSALYFCASSVSGGLPLHFGNGTRLTVT.

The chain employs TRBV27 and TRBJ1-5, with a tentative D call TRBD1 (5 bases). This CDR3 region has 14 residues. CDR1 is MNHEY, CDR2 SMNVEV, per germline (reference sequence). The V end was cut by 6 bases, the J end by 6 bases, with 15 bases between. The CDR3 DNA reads TGTGCCAGCAGGCCAACAGGCCAGGGTCAGCCCCAGCATTTT. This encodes CASRPTGQGQPQHF.

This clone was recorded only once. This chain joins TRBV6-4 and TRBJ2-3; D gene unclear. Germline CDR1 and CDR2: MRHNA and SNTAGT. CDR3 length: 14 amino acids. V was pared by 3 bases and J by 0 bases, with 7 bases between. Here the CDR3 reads CASSEYTSTDTQYF. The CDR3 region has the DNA TGTGCCAGCAGTGAGTATACTAGCACAGATACGCAGTATTTT.

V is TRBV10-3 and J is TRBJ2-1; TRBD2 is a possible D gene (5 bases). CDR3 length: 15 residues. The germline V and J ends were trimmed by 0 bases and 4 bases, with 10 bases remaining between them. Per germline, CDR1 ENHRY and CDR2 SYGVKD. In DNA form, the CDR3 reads TGTGCCATCAGTGAGTCGAGGGCCTCTTACAATGAGCAGTTCTTC. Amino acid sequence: CAISESRASYNEQFF.

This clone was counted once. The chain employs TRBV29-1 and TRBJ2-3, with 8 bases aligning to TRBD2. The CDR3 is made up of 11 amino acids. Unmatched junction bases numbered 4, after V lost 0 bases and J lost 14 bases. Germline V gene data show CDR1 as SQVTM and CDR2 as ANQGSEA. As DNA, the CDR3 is TGCAGCGTTGAAGATCCGGCGGGGGGGTATTTT. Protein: CSVEDPAGGYF.

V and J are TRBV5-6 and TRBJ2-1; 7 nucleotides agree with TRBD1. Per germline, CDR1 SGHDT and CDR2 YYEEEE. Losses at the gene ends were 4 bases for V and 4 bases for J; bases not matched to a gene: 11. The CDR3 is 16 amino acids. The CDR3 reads CASSNRQGTNYNEQFF. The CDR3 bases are TGTGCCAGCAGCAACCGACAGGGAACAAATTACAATGAGCAGTTCTTC.

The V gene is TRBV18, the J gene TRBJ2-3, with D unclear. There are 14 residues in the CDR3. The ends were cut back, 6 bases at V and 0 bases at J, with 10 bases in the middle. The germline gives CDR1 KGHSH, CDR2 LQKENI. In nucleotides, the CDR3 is TGTGCCAGCTCCGCCCTCCGGAGCACAGATACGCAGTATTTT. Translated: CASSALRSTDTQYF.

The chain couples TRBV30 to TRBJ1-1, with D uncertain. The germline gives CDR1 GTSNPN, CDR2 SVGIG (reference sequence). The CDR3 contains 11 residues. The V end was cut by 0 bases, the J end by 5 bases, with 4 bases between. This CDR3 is CAWSVSTEAFF. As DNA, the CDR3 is TGTGCCTGGAGTGTATCGACTGAAGCTTTCTTT.

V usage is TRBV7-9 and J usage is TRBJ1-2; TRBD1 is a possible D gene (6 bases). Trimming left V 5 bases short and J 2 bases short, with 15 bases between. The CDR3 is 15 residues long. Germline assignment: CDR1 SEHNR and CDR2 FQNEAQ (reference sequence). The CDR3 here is CASSPDGGINYGYTF. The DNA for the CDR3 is TGTGCCAGCAGCCCGGACGGGGGCATAAACTATGGCTACACCTTC. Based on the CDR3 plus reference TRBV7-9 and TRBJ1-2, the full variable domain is DTGVSQNPRHKITKRGQNVTFRCDPISEHNRLYWYRQTLGQGPEFLTYFQNEAQLEKSRLLSDRFSAERPKGSFSTLEIQRTEQGDSAMYLCASSPDGGINYGYTFGSGTRLTVV.

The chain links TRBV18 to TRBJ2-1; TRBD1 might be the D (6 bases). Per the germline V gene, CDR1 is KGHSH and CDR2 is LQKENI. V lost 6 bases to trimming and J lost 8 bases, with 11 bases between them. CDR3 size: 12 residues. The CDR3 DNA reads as TGTGCCAGCTCCCCTCAGGGGTATGAGCAGTTCTTC. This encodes CASSPQGYEQFF.

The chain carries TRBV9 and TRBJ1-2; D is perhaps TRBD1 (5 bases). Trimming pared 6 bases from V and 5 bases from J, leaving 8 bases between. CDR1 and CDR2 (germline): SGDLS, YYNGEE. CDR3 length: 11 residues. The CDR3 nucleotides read TGTGCCAGCAACCAGGGTTATGGCTACACCTTC. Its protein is CASNQGYGYTF.

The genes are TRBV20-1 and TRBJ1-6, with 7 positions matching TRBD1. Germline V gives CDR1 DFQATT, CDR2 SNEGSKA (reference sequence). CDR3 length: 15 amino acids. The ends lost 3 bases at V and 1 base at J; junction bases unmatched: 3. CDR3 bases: TGCAGTGCTAGTTCAGGGGGTTCCTATAATTCACCCCTCCACTTT. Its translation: CSASSGGSYNSPLHF.

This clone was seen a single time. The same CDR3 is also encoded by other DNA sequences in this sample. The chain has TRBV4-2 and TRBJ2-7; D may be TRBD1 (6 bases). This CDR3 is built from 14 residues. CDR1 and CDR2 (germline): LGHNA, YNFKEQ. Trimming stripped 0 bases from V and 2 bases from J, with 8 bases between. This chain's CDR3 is CASSQEDRAYEQYF. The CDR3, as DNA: TGTGCCAGCAGCCAAGAGGACAGAGCCTACGAGCAGTACTTC.

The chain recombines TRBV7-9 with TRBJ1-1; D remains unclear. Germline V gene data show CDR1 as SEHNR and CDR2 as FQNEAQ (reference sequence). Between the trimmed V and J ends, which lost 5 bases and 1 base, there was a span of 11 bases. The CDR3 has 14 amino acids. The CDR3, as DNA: TGTGCCAGCAGCGGCAGAGAATCGAACACTGAAGCTTTCTTT. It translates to CASSGRESNTEAFF. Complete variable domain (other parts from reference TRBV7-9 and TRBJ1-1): DTGVSQNPRHKITKRGQNVTFRCDPISEHNRLYWYRQTLGQGPEFLTYFQNEAQLEKSRLLSDRFSAERPKGSFSTLEIQRTEQGDSAMYLCASSGRESNTEAFFGQGTRLTVV.

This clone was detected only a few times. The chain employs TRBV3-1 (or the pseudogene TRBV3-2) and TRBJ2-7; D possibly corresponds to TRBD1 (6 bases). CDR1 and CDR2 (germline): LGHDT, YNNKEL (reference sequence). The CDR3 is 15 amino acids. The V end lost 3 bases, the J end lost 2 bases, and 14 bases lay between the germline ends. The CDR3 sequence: CASSHLQGRAYEQYF. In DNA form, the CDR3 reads TGTGCCAGCAGCCATCTACAGGGTAGGGCCTACGAGCAGTACTTC.

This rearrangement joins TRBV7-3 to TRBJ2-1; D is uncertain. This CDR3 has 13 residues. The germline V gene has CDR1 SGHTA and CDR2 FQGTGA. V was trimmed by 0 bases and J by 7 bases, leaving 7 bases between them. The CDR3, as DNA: TGTGCCAGCAGCTTAACCCCTGATAATGAGCAGTTCTTC. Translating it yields CASSLTPDNEQFF.

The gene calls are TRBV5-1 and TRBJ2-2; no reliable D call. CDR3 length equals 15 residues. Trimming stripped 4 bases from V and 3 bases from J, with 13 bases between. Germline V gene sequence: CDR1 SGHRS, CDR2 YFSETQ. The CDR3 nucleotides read TGCGCCAGCAGCGCGGTGATGGGCGACACCGGGGAGCTGTTTTTT. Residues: CASSAVMGDTGELFF.

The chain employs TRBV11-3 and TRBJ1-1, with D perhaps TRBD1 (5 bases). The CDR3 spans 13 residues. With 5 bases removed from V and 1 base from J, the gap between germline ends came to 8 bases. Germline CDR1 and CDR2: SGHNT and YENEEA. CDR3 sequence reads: CASSRRGNTEAFF. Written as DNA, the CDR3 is TGTGCCAGCAGCCGTAGGGGGAACACTGAAGCTTTCTTT. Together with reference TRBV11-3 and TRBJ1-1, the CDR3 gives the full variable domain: EAGVVQSPRYKIIEKKQPVAFWCNPISGHNTLYWYLQNLGQGPELLIRYENEEAVDDSQLPKDRFSAERLKGVDSTLKIQPAELGDSAVYLCASSRRGNTEAFFGQGTRLTVV.

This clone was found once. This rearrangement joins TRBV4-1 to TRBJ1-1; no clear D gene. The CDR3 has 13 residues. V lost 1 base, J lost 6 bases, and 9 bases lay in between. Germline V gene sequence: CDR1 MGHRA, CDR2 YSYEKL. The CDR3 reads CASSQGVGAEAFF. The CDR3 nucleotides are TGCGCCAGCAGCCAAGGGGTCGGGGCTGAAGCTTTCTTT.